This TCR beta chain was identified during a study of cytomegalovirus exposure and HLA in healthy donors. General observations from the study: As confirmed in vitro, a few CMV-associated chains were specific for CMV antigens. Several top significant clusters appeared, in a later analysis, to be linked to common viral pathogens. A highly shared variant cluster was judged a likely technical artifact.

The V and J ends lost 4 bases and 6 bases, in that order; junction bases with no gene match: 7. CDR3 length: 13 amino acids. Germline V CDR1 and CDR2: GTSNPN, SVGIG (reference sequence). The PCR employed 60 Vbeta primers together with 13 Jbeta primers. Authors' analysis steps: In a later analysis, about 12 million of tens of millions of unique beta chains occurred in at least two donors. Sequencing used immunoSEQ multiplex PCR; TCRdb keeps in-frame clones, though not all of them. V, J and clone size were drawn from that table, and D and trimming were deduced from the DNA. The sample consists of over 150,000 clones, approximately 80% of them appearing once. Points on this clone: Its antigen is still unknown.

Material for sequencing was PBMCs. This sequence joins TRBV30 and TRBJ1-2, with 8 bases identical to TRBD1. This TCR was recovered from a man under 40 in good health and CMV-seropositive. The CDR3 loop reads CAWKQGAGDGYTF. Written as DNA, the CDR3 is TGTGCCTGGAAGCAGGGGGCTGGGGATGGCTACACCTTC.